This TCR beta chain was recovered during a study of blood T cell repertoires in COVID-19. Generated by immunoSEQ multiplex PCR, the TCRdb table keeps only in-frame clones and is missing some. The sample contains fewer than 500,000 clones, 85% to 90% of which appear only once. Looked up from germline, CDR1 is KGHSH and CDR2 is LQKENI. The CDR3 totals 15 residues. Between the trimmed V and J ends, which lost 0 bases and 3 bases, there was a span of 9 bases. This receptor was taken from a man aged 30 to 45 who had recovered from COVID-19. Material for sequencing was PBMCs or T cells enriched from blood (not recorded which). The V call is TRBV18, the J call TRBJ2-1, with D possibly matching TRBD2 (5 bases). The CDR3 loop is CASSPPLRDYNEQFF. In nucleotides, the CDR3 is TGTGCCAGCTCACCACCATTACGGGACTACAATGAGCAGTTCTTC.